This T cell receptor (beta chain) is drawn from a study of blood T cells in healthy people across ages. Comment on this clonotype: Its antigen is not identified.

Study results and caveats: Possibly, changes in expanded clonotypes were confounded because donor CMV status was unknown. Diversity estimates drawn from one million T cells were deemed underestimates.

The V end lost 5 bases, the J end lost 4 bases, and 23 bases lay between the germline ends. CDR1 and CDR2 from the germline V gene are SGHAT and FQNNGV. There are 17 residues in the CDR3. With a J-beta primer mix and a sample-barcoded 5' primer, a second PCR ran roughly 6 to 11 cycles. A minimum of 2.5 million CDR3-containing paired-end reads was obtained for each sample. TCRdb fed the 5' RACE reads into MiXCR, producing one record per CDR3 protein. The sample carries 600,000 to 900,000 distinct CDR3 sequences, around a quarter recorded once. This sample was shared with a second study, whose subject was T cells of mothers and their children.

This chain links TRBV11-2 with TRBJ2-5; unclear D gene. The sequence came from a boy between 10 and 17 years old in good health. Sequences were obtained from blood. The CDR3, as DNA: TGTGCCAGCAGCCAAGGGTCAGAGATCCGTCTCTTAGAGACCCAGTACTTC. Translated, it gives CASSQGSEIRLLETQYF.